The clone carrying this T cell receptor beta chain came up once. With 4 bases clipped from V and 3 bases from J, the junction kept 7 bases outside the gene matches. Germline-derived CDR1 and CDR2 are MNHEY and SMNVEV (reference sequence). CDR3 length: 16 amino acids. The sample originates from a study of blood T cell repertoires in COVID-19. About the research overall: The cDNA or gDNA used as material had been derived from T cells, B-cell-depleted T cells, or PBMCs.

Per the original methods: Reference gene primers were amplified, and this amplification served to estimate nucleated cell counts. Profiled with immunoSEQ multiplex PCR; TCRdb holds only in-frame clones, not every one. For V, J and clone size, that table is used; D and trimming come from the DNA. The sample contains 120,000 to 150,000 clones, 85% to 90% of which appear only once. The sequence derives from a woman in her forties or fifties with active or convalescent COVID-19. The chain links TRBV27 to TRBJ2-3, with 10 bases aligning to TRBD1. What was sequenced was peripheral blood. CDR3 DNA sequence: TGTGCCAGCAGTTCTTTGACAGGGGGCGAGACAGATACGCAGTATTTT. Translated: CASSSLTGGETDTQYF.